The 6 T cell receptor beta chains reported below all come from one sample, sequenced in a study of T-cell memory formation after mild COVID-19. One entry per CDR3 protein results from TCRdb running MiXCR on the 5' RACE reads. The data contain 58,000 or so distinct CDR3 sequences, roughly 25% of them singletons. Source material: PBMCs or a T cell subset sorted from them (not recorded which). The receptors were sampled from a young man who had mild COVID-19 (a few samples of this study predate the infection). Cell type and time point are not known.

The V gene is TRBV15, the J gene TRBJ1-3, with D tentatively TRBD1 (5 bases). Trimming left V 5 bases short and J 8 bases short, with 22 bases between. The CDR3 has 16 amino acids. The germline gives CDR1 LNHNV, CDR2 YYDKDF (reference sequence). This CDR3 reads CATSAHPPGPGYTIYF. The DNA for the CDR3 is TGTGCCACCAGCGCCCACCCCCCGGGACCGGGTTACACCATATATTTT.

The V call is TRBV4-1, the J call TRBJ1-4; D remains unclear. The CDR3 has 16 residues. Germline assignment: CDR1 MGHRA and CDR2 YSYEKL. V was clipped by 4 bases and J by 5 bases, with 17 bases between them. As DNA, the CDR3 is TGCGCCAGCAGCCTCCGCCGAGGGCAGTCCAATGAAAAACTGTTTTTT. This encodes CASSLRRGQSNEKLFF.

This clonotype was counted a few times. CDR3 residues: CASSLTGLVNEQFF. The CDR3 region has the DNA TGTGCCAGCAGTTTAACAGGGTTGGTCAATGAGCAGTTCTTC. J is TRBJ2-1 and V is TRBV12-3 or TRBV12-4; D possibly corresponds to TRBD1 (6 bases). The CDR3 is made up of 14 amino acids. V lost 2 bases, J lost 6 bases, and 11 bases lay in between.

The chain has TRBV25-1 and TRBJ2-2; D gene ambiguous. Deletions cut 1 base from V and 3 bases from J, with 6 bases between. CDR1 is MGHDK and CDR2 is SYGVNS in the germline V gene. This CDR3 comprises 14 residues. Here the CDR3 DNA reads TGTGCCAGCAGTGAATTTAAGGACACCGGGGAGCTGTTTTTT. It translates to CASSEFKDTGELFF.

This clonotype was observed a handful of times. V usage is TRBV9 and J usage is TRBJ2-2; D is undetermined. CDR3 length: 14 amino acids. Looked up from germline, CDR1 is SGDLS and CDR2 is YYNGEE. The V end lost 0 bases, the J end lost 7 bases, and 10 bases lay between the germline ends. This CDR3 reads CASSVATTIGELFF. CDR3 coding DNA: TGTGCCAGCAGCGTAGCTACGACGATCGGGGAGCTGTTTTTT.

The chain uses TRBV7-9 and TRBJ1-2; D is undetermined. The CDR3 runs 15 residues. In germline, CDR1 is SEHNR, CDR2 FQNEAQ (reference sequence). Trimming removed 3 bases at V and 7 bases at J, with 18 bases between. The CDR3 nucleotides read TGTGCCAGCAGCTTTCGGACCAAGGGTTACGGTGGCTACACCTTC. Protein product: CASSFRTKGYGGYTF.